The 31 T cell receptor beta chains below come from one sample, sequenced in a study of OX40 agonist ivuxolimab in advanced cancers. Sequencing used immunoSEQ multiplex PCR; TCRdb keeps in-frame clones, though not all of them. This sample carries approximately 70,000 clones, 88% of them seen once, and the ten largest clones take around 0.96%. Sample: CD4+ or CD8+ T cells sorted from blood, taken in a trial of the OX40 agonist ivuxolimab. These receptors originate from an adult with an advanced solid tumor such as melanoma, head and neck, liver or kidney cancer.

The genes are TRBV6-1 and TRBJ2-4, with a tentative D call TRBD1 (5 bases). The CDR3 length is 13 residues. CDR1 is MNHNS and CDR2 is SASEGT in the germline V gene. Deletions cut 4 bases from V and 6 bases from J, with 10 bases between. CDR3 protein: CASSVGRGNIQYF. Written as DNA, the CDR3 is TGTGCCAGCAGTGTGGGGCGAGGAAACATTCAGTACTTC.

The chain combines TRBV4-1 with TRBJ1-2, with TRBD1 identical over 8 bases. CDR1 is MGHRA and CDR2 is YSYEKL in the germline V gene. This CDR3 has 15 amino acids. With 0 bases clipped from V and 4 bases from J, the junction kept 4 bases outside the gene matches. For the CDR3, the DNA is TGCGCCAGCAGCCAAGAACGGACAGGGTCCTATGGCTACACCTTC. Protein sequence: CASSQERTGSYGYTF.

V usage is TRBV28 and J usage is TRBJ1-2; possibly TRBD1 for D (6 bases). The V gene's germline CDR1 is MDHEN and CDR2 SYDVKM. CDR3 length: 14 residues. Trimming removed 4 bases at V and 6 bases at J, with 15 bases between. For the CDR3, the DNA is TGTGCCAGCAGTTGGGGGCAGGGTGTGAATGGCTACACCTTC. Its translation: CASSWGQGVNGYTF.

The V call is TRBV4-2, the J call TRBJ2-2; perhaps D is TRBD1 or TRBD2 (5 bases each). The CDR3 has 17 residues. CDR1 is LGHNA, CDR2 YNFKEQ, per germline. The ends were cut back, 0 bases at V and 5 bases at J, with 16 bases in the middle. Here the CDR3 DNA reads TGTGCCAGCAGCCAAGATCTTCGGCAGAGGGGTACCGGGGAGCTGTTTTTT. This translates into CASSQDLRQRGTGELFF.

The rearrangement joins TRBV6-4 to TRBJ1-5; TRBD1 might be the D (5 bases). The germline V and J ends were trimmed by 7 bases and 5 bases, with 24 bases remaining between them. The germline gives CDR1 MRHNA, CDR2 SNTAGT. The CDR3 runs 17 residues. The CDR3 is CASTGLSGGAGHQPQHF. The CDR3 DNA is TGTGCCAGCACAGGATTGTCAGGCGGGGCGGGCCATCAGCCCCAGCATTTT.

This sequence joins TRBV18 and TRBJ2-3; 8 nucleotides agree with TRBD1. The CDR3 runs to 17 residues. The V and J ends lost 0 bases and 4 bases, in that order; junction bases with no gene match: 9. The germline V gene encodes CDR1 KGHSH and CDR2 LQKENI. CDR3 protein: CASSPPVGQGAADTQYF. The CDR3 region has the DNA TGTGCCAGCTCACCACCAGTCGGCCAGGGGGCGGCAGATACGCAGTATTTT.

The rearrangement joins TRBV4-1 to TRBJ2-3, with no clear D. Per germline, CDR1 MGHRA and CDR2 YSYEKL. The V gene lost 1 base and the J gene lost 0 bases, with 8 bases spanning the gap. The CDR3 spans 15 residues. The CDR3 DNA reads TGCGCCAGCAGCCAAGTCACATGGAGCACAGATACGCAGTATTTT. Its protein product is CASSQVTWSTDTQYF.

The rearrangement links TRBV7-2 to TRBJ1-1; weak D call: TRBD1 (5 bases). Trimming cost V 4 bases and J 10 bases, with 13 bases left between them. CDR1 SGHTA and CDR2 FQGNSA come from the germline V gene. The CDR3 has 12 residues. The CDR3 DNA reads TGTGCCAGCAGCTCTTCAGGGTTTCCAGCTTTCTTT. Translating it yields CASSSSGFPAFF.

The chain is built from TRBV4-1 and TRBJ1-1; no clear D. Germline V CDR1 and CDR2: MGHRA, YSYEKL. The CDR3 runs to 14 residues. Trimming shortened V by 6 bases and J by 3 bases, and 14 bases separated the two germline ends. The CDR3 spells CASRGPLRDTEAFF. The CDR3 DNA is TGCGCCAGCAGGGGCCCTTTGAGGGACACTGAAGCTTTCTTT.

This sequence joins TRBV5-1 and TRBJ2-1, with TRBD2 matching 14 bases. The length of the CDR3 is 17 residues. V gave up 0 bases and J gave up 10 bases; unmatched junction bases: 9. Germline CDR1 is SGHRS and CDR2 is YFSETQ. The CDR3 bases are TGCGCCAGCAGCTTGGAGGGGACTAGCGGGGGCCCTCGGGAGCAGTTCTTC. As protein: CASSLEGTSGGPREQFF.

The chain is built from TRBV28 and TRBJ1-2, with no clear D. Germline CDR1 MDHEN, CDR2 SYDVKM. The length of the CDR3 is 14 residues. Trimming took 2 bases from V and 2 from J, leaving 9 bases between them. The CDR3 protein is CASSLGESNYGYTF. DNA of the CDR3: TGTGCCAGCAGTTTAGGGGAATCCAACTATGGCTACACCTTC.

The rearrangement links TRBV30 to TRBJ1-2; 8 nucleotides line up with TRBD1. The CDR3 runs 15 residues. After removal of 2 bases from V and 4 bases from J, the junction contained 9 bases not matched to a gene. From germline, CDR1 is GTSNPN and CDR2 SVGIG (reference sequence). The CDR3 sequence: CAWSLGTGQLYGYTF. CDR3 nucleotides: TGTGCCTGGAGTCTCGGGACAGGCCAACTCTATGGCTACACCTTC.

V usage is TRBV18 and J usage is TRBJ1-3; D is unclear. The CDR3 has 15 residues. V lost 1 base, J lost 0 bases, and 7 bases lay in between. Germline CDR1 and CDR2: KGHSH and LQKENI. The CDR3 loop is CASSPLTDSGNTIYF. For the CDR3, the DNA is TGTGCCAGCTCACCACTTACCGACTCTGGAAACACCATATATTTT.

This chain's CDR3 is CASSQVTSGEQFF. CDR3 coding DNA: TGTGCCAGCAGCCAAGTAACGTCGGGTGAGCAGTTCTTC. V and J are TRBV14 and TRBJ2-1; D unresolved. Germline lookup yields CDR1 SGHDN and CDR2 FVKESK. V was trimmed by 1 base and J by 9 bases, leaving 10 bases between them. There are 13 residues in the CDR3.

The chain employs TRBV21-1 and TRBJ2-7. TRBV21-1 is annotated as a pseudogene. This CDR3 has 14 residues. The CDR3 sequence is CASSKGISSYEQYF. CDR3 bases: TGTGCCAGCAGCAAAGGGATTAGCTCCTACGAGCAGTACTTC.

This chain links TRBV6-1 with TRBJ2-7; 11 positions match TRBD2. CDR3 length equals 12 residues. With V trimmed by 10 bases and J by 3 bases, 2 bases remained unmatched. Looked up from germline, CDR1 is MNHNS and CDR2 is SASEGT. The CDR3 protein is CATLAGGYEQYF. DNA for the CDR3: TGTGCCACCCTAGCGGGGGGCTACGAGCAGTACTTC.

The V and J genes are TRBV6-6 and TRBJ2-5, with 11 positions matching TRBD2. CDR1 and CDR2 from the germline V gene are MNHNY and SVGAGI (reference sequence). This CDR3 comprises 14 residues. V trimming: 5 bases; J trimming: 3 bases; junction bases outside the gene matches: 2. CDR3 nucleotides: TGTGCCAGCAGTCAGGGACTAGCGGAAGAGACCCAGTACTTC. It yields the protein CASSQGLAEETQYF.

V and J are TRBV18 and TRBJ2-2; TRBD1 matches 8 bases. This CDR3 is built from 18 residues. The junction had 10 bases not matched to a gene; V was cut back by 3 bases and J by 1 base. Germline CDR1 is KGHSH and CDR2 is LQKENI. The CDR3 loop reads CASSPVPFGQGNTGELFF. The DNA of the CDR3 is TGTGCCAGCTCACCGGTTCCGTTCGGACAGGGGAACACCGGGGAGCTGTTTTTT.

The V call is TRBV28, the J call TRBJ1-2; D unresolved. V lost 6 bases to trimming and J lost 3 bases, with 14 bases between them. This CDR3 region has 14 residues. CDR1 and CDR2 (germline): MDHEN, SYDVKM. The CDR3 sequence: CASRPGSPDYGYTF. The CDR3 coding sequence is TGTGCCAGCAGGCCCGGGTCCCCGGACTATGGCTACACCTTC.

V and J are TRBV19 and TRBJ2-1; possible D gene TRBD2, 7 bases. CDR3 length equals 17 residues. From germline, CDR1 is LNHDA and CDR2 SQIVND (reference sequence). The V and J ends lost 0 bases and 6 bases respectively, with 18 bases between them. CDR3 amino acids: CASSIDGSQGLPNEQFF. CDR3 DNA: TGTGCCAGTAGTATAGATGGCTCACAGGGACTACCCAATGAGCAGTTCTTC. Variable domain in full (rest from reference TRBV19 and TRBJ2-1): DGGITQSPKYLFRKEGQNVTLSCEQNLNHDAMYWYRQDPGQGLRLIYYSQIVNDFQKGDIAEGYSVSREKKESFPLTVTSAQKNPTAFYLCASSIDGSQGLPNEQFFGPGTRLTVL.

The chain combines TRBV30 with TRBJ1-2, with a weak D call TRBD1 (5 bases). The CDR3 spans 14 residues. Germline CDR1 GTSNPN, CDR2 SVGIG (reference sequence). Trimming left V 4 bases short and J 8 bases short, with 20 bases between. The CDR3 DNA is TGTGCCTGGACCCAAGACAGTCTTGGTGGAGGCTACACCTTC. Protein sequence: CAWTQDSLGGGYTF. Using reference TRBV30 and TRBJ1-2 for the parts outside the CDR3, the full variable domain is SQTIHQWPATLVQPVGSPLSLECTVEGTSNPNLYWYRQAAGRGLQLLFYSVGIGQISSEVPQNLSASRPQDRQFILSSKKLLLSDSGFYLCAWTQDSLGGGYTFGSGTRLTVV.

V and J are TRBV10-3 and TRBJ2-1, with D possibly being TRBD2 (6 bases). This CDR3 comprises 14 residues. Per the germline V gene, CDR1 is ENHRY and CDR2 is SYGVKD. The V end was cut by 2 bases, the J end by 3 bases, with 8 bases between. The CDR3 bases are TGTGCCATCAGTGAGCAGGGAGGCTACAATGAGCAGTTCTTC. Its translation is CAISEQGGYNEQFF.

Of note for this clone: At one boundary the junction diverges from the germline segment, which might be a read error. The V gene is TRBV7-9, the J gene TRBJ2-3, with 8 bases lining up with TRBD2. The CDR3 is 12 amino acids. CDR1 and CDR2 (germline): SEHNR, FQNEAQ (reference sequence). CDR3 protein: CASSLSGRASLF. DNA of the CDR3: TGTGCCAGCAGCTTATCCGGGAGGGCTAGCCTATTT.

V is TRBV6-1 and J is TRBJ1-1; D gene uncertain. Between the trimmed V and J ends, which lost 7 bases and 1 base, there was a span of 13 bases. The CDR3 has 14 amino acids. CDR1 and CDR2 (germline): MNHNS, SASEGT. The CDR3 sequence: CASKVGQRNTEAFF. In DNA, the CDR3 is TGTGCCAGCAAAGTAGGTCAGAGGAACACTGAAGCTTTCTTT.

The chain has TRBV6-5 and TRBJ2-7, with 7 bases identical to TRBD1. CDR3 length: 14 amino acids. The V segment lost 2 bases and the J segment 3 bases; nucleotides outside the gene matches: 4. Germline V gene sequence: CDR1 MNHEY, CDR2 SVGAGI. CDR3 loop: CASSYIRQGYEQYF. In DNA, the CDR3 is TGTGCCAGCAGTTACATCAGACAGGGCTACGAGCAGTACTTC.

Remarks on this clone: Other DNA sequences from this sample encode an identical CDR3 as well. The chain joins TRBV19 to TRBJ2-7, with TRBD1 identical over 8 bases. Germline assignment: CDR1 LNHDA and CDR2 SQIVND (reference sequence). The CDR3 contains 14 residues. V lost 9 bases and J lost 2; bases outside the gene matches: 9. CDR3 DNA sequence: TGTGCCAGCTCCAGGACAGGGAGAGCCTACGAGCAGTACTTC. Its protein is CASSRTGRAYEQYF.

The V call is TRBV11-3, the J call TRBJ2-2; TRBD1 agrees at 7 bases. The V gene's germline CDR1 is SGHNT and CDR2 YENEEA. This CDR3 has 16 residues. The trim removed 8 bases at V and 7 bases at J, leaving 16 bases unmatched. The CDR3 DNA reads as TGTGCCAGCTCTAGGACCGGGACAGATAGTGGCGGGGAGCTGTTTTTT. It encodes CASSRTGTDSGGELFF.

The chain joins TRBV6-6 to TRBJ1-2; unclear D gene. This CDR3 comprises 12 residues. The V gene's germline CDR1 is MNHNY and CDR2 SVGAGI (reference sequence). Trimming removed 6 bases from V and 8 bases from J, with 13 bases in between. CDR3 region: CASRNWGVGYTF. The CDR3 DNA reads as TGTGCCAGCAGGAACTGGGGTGTAGGCTACACCTTC.

The rearrangement uses TRBV28 and TRBJ2-7; 9 bases fit TRBD1. The V and J ends lost 5 bases and 9 bases, in that order; junction bases with no gene match: 14. The length of the CDR3 is 15 residues. CDR1 is MDHEN, CDR2 SYDVKM, per germline. CDR3 sequence reads: CASSPPRDREWGQYF. The CDR3 nucleotides read TGTGCCAGCAGTCCCCCCCGGGACAGGGAGTGGGGGCAGTACTTC.

Only one count was recorded for this clone. CDR3 bases: TGTGCCATCAGCAGACAGGGGGCCGACGAGCAGTACTTC. Its protein is CAISRQGADEQYF. The V gene is TRBV10-3, the J gene TRBJ2-7; TRBD1 agrees at 10 bases. The CDR3 extends over 13 amino acids. V lost 6 bases to trimming and J lost 5 bases; unmatched junction nucleotides: 4. Per germline, CDR1 ENHRY and CDR2 SYGVKD.

This chain joins TRBV5-5 and TRBJ2-1; 11 bases are a match to TRBD1. With V trimmed by 0 bases and J by 9 bases, 8 bases remained unmatched. Looked up from germline, CDR1 is SGHKS and CDR2 is YYEKEE (reference sequence). This CDR3 has 16 amino acids. In nucleotides, the CDR3 is TGTGCCAGCAGCTTGGGCCCGGGACAGGGGGGCAGTGAGCAGTTCTTC. Translated, it gives CASSLGPGQGGSEQFF.